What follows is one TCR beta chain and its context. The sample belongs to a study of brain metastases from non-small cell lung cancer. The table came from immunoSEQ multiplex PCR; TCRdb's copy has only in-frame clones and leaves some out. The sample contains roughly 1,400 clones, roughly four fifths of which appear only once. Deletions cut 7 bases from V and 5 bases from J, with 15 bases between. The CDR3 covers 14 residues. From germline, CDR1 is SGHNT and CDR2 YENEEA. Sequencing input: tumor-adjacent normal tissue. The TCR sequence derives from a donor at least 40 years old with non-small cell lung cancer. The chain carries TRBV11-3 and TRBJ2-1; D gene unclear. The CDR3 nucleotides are TGTGCCAGCAAAAAAAAGATAAACAACAATGAGCAGTTCTTC. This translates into CASKKKINNNEQFF.